This T cell receptor (beta chain) was captured by sequencing in a study of response to subunit inactivated influenza vaccine. Study-wide results and limits: The authors suggested that few new T cells are recruited per seasonal influenza vaccination.

TCRdb analysed the RT-PCR reads with MiXCR anew, one entry per CDR3 protein. The sample yields roughly 570,000 distinct CDR3 sequences, 12% to 15% seen once. On this clonotype itself: The antigen remains unidentified. Because the CDR3's place on the DNA is in doubt, the DNA is left out and the CDR3 is given as listed by TCRdb.

The CDR3 has 15 amino acids, counting both end residues. This sequence was found in a man aged 50-59 years who received an inactivated influenza vaccine. The chain links TRBV7-5 to TRBJ2-7; the table's D call of TRBD1 was not tested on the DNA. TRBV7-5 is assigned pseudogene status. This sample comprised PBMCs from blood, obtained about 11 days after vaccination. The CDR3 reads CISVSEEQGVGEQYF.